A single sample gave rise to the 30 T cell receptor beta chains below, sequenced in a study of CD8+ T cells in alopecia areata (dated by TCRdb to the late 2010s). The library was built by means of the immunoSEQ multiplex PCR assay. RNA was extracted from all samples and reverse transcribed into cDNA as template for TCR sequencing. TCRdb re-hosts the immuneACCESS table, in-frame sequences only. Its copies lack some clones; in the studies checked, an unresolved V gene accounts for under half of them, and the cause for the rest is not known. The sample counts approximately 280,000 clones, each observed more than once. Of the sample, 0.9% to 1.5% falls within the top ten clones. Pooled mouse cutaneous lymph node cells were stained for CD4, CD8alpha, NKG2D, NKG2ACE and other markers, then sorted on a BD Influx. Material for sequencing was CD4+ T cells sorted from a lymph node. These receptors all come from a C3H/HeJ mouse with alopecia areata. The haplotype of this strain at the MHC is H2-k.

A few counts support this clone. The gene symbols are mouse symbols. The CDR3 end is not reached by the read, which stops 4 residues before it; the germline J gene fills it in. V gene TRBV1 combines with J gene TRBJ1-1; the D is unclear. Trimming pared 1 base from V and 3 bases from J, leaving 9 bases between. The CDR3 totals 14 residues. Per germline, CDR1 NSQYPW and CDR2 LRSPGD (reference sequence). The CDR3: CTCSAGGSDTEVFF. The covered CDR3 bases are TGCACCTGCAGTGCAGGAGGGTCGGACACA.

The sample holds a few counts of this clone. Gene names follow the mouse nomenclature. The read halts 4 residues ahead of the CDR3 end, with the missing end drawn from the germline J gene. J is TRBJ2-3 and V is TRBV5; 12 nucleotides line up with TRBD2. Germline lookup yields CDR1 LGHNA and CDR2 YNLKQL (reference sequence). The CDR3 loop spans 17 amino acids. Trimming cost V 3 bases and J 1 base; bases outside gene matches: 5. Here the CDR3 reads CASSQTGGAYGAETLYF. CDR3 DNA, as far as it was read: TGTGCCAGCAGCCAGACTGGGGGGGCGTATGGTGCAGAA.

In the case of this clone: Given a much more abundant clone one base away, this may be a read error. The gene symbols are mouse symbols. Read coverage stops 4 residues before the CDR3 terminus; the germline J gene supplies the remainder. The same CDR3 also results from other DNA sequences found in this sample. The chain recombines TRBV13-3 with TRBJ2-7; 11 bases line up with TRBD2. Germline V gene data show CDR1 as NNHDY and CDR2 as SYVADS. Unmatched junction bases numbered 2, after V lost 3 bases and J lost 0 bases. The CDR3 loop spans 15 amino acids. CDR3 region: CASSGDWGSSYEQYF. CDR3 bases read: TGTGCCAGCAGTGGGGACTGGGGGAGCTCCTAT.

For this clone: Mouse germline and gene names are used. Read sequence stops 4 residues before the CDR3 end, and the germline J gene provides the missing end. This same CDR3 is encoded by further DNA sequences in the sample. The rearrangement joins TRBV17 to TRBJ2-3; TRBD2 agrees at 7 bases. Germline lookup yields CDR1 MNHDT and CDR2 YYDKIL. This CDR3 has 15 amino acids. Trimming cost V 2 bases and J 0 bases; bases outside gene matches: 2. CDR3 DNA (partial): TGTGCTAGCAGTAGAACTGGGGCTAGTGCAGAA. This sequence encodes CASSRTGASAE. The full-length CDR3 reads as CASSRTGASAETLYF.

As concerns this clone: The gene names here belong to mouse. The sequenced fragment ends 4 residues before the CDR3 boundary, so the rest is inferred from the germline J gene. The V and J genes are TRBV19 and TRBJ2-3, with TRBD1 matching 7 bases. CDR1 FNHDT and CDR2 SITEND come from the germline V gene (reference sequence). CDR3 length: 14 residues. V dropped 9 bases and J dropped 0; count of bases not matched to a gene: 7. CDR3 DNA (partial): TGTGCCACTTCCGGGACAGATAGTGCAGAA. This codes for CATSGTDSAE. From start to end, the CDR3 is CATSGTDSAETLYF.

This clone was counted only a few times. Mouse names are used for the genes. With the read ending 4 residues before the CDR3 end, the germline J gene is used to fill in that end. This chain uses TRBV5 with TRBJ1-2; D not certain. V was shortened by 4 bases and J by 0 bases, with 12 bases between the two germline ends. Germline V gene sequence: CDR1 LGHNA, CDR2 YNLKQL (reference sequence). This CDR3 region has 15 residues. CDR3 residues: CASSPRVGTNSDYTF. The covered CDR3 bases are TGTGCCAGCAGCCCCCGGGTGGGGACAAACTCC.

A few counts support this clone. Mouse germline and gene names are used. Coverage ceases 4 residues before the CDR3 finishes, and the germline J gene fills in the end. The chain combines TRBV13-3 with TRBJ2-5; D perhaps matches TRBD1 (6 bases). Germline V gene data show CDR1 as NNHDY and CDR2 as SYVADS. The length of the CDR3 is 12 residues. CDR3 bases read: TGTGCCAGCAAGGACAGAAAAGAC. It encodes CASKDRKD. In full, the CDR3 is CASKDRKDTQYF.

Regarding this clone: Gene names are the mouse ones. Read sequence stops 4 residues before the CDR3 end, and the germline J gene provides the missing end. The same CDR3 arises from other DNA sequences in this sample as well. The chain uses TRBV1 and TRBJ2-5, with 7 bases lining up with TRBD1. CDR3 length equals 15 residues. Germline V CDR1 and CDR2: NSQYPW, LRSPGD (reference sequence). CDR3: CTCSADRRGRDTQYF. CDR3 DNA (partial): TGCACCTGCAGTGCAGATCGCAGGGGGAGAGAC.

This clone was seen a handful of times. Gene names and germline match the mouse. The CDR3 end is not reached by the read, which stops 3 residues before it; the germline J gene fills it in. Other nucleotide sequences in the sample specify the same CDR3. This chain links TRBV13-1 with TRBJ1-6, with 9 bases that match TRBD1. TRBJ1-6 is identified as an open reading frame with a role that is uncertain. CDR3 size: 14 residues. Germline CDR1 and CDR2: NSHNY and SYGAGN. V was pared by 6 bases and J by 3 bases, with 1 base of the junction left unmatched. CDR3 DNA, as far as it was read: TGTGCCAGCAAGACAGGGGGCTATAATTCGCCC. Translation: CASKTGGYNSP. The full CDR3 protein reads CASKTGGYNSPLYF.

This clone was seen a handful of times. Gene names and germline refer to mouse. The CDR3: CASSLTGGTGQLYF. The CDR3 bases that were read are TGTGCCAGCTCTCTAACGGGGGGCACCGGG. The chain employs TRBV12-1 and TRBJ2-2; the D gene is possibly TRBD2 (6 bases). The sequenced fragment ends 4 residues before the CDR3 boundary, so the rest is inferred from the germline J gene. This CDR3 comprises 14 residues. Germline CDR1 is SGHSN and CDR2 is HYEKVE. V lost 1 base to trimming and J lost 4 bases, with 9 bases between them.

This clone occurred a few times. Gene names and germline refer to mouse. With the read ending 4 residues before the CDR3 end, the germline J gene is used to fill in that end. The chain joins TRBV31 to TRBJ2-2; D unresolved. Trimming left V 3 bases short and J 1 base short, with 6 bases between. The CDR3 is 13 amino acids. Germline loops: CDR1 GKSSPN, CDR2 SITVG. The covered CDR3 bases are TGTGCCTGGAGCCCCTTAAACACCGGG. Translation gives CAWSPLNTG. The CDR3 in full is CAWSPLNTGQLYF.

The table lists this clone with a few counts. Gene names denote mouse genes. The read is 4 residues too short to cover the CDR3 end, so that end is filled in from the germline J gene. The gene calls are TRBV14 and TRBJ1-2, with TRBD1 matching 8 bases. V shed 5 bases and J 4 bases; nucleotides not matched to a gene: 4. CDR3 length: 13 residues. Germline V gene sequence: CDR1 SGHDT, CDR2 FRDEAV. The CDR3: CASRAGGSSDYTF. CDR3 DNA (partial): TGTGCCAGCAGGGCAGGGGGCAGCTCC.

Remarks on this clone: Gene names are mouse gene names. The CDR3 end is not reached by the read, which stops 4 residues before it; the germline J gene fills it in. The genes are TRBV19 and TRBJ2-7; 12 bases match TRBD2. CDR1 and CDR2 (germline): FNHDT, SITEND (reference sequence). This CDR3 region has 15 residues. The covered CDR3 bases are TGTGCCAGCAGAACCGACTGGGGGGGCGCGAAT. Protein product: CASRTDWGGAN. The complete CDR3 sequence is CASRTDWGGANEQYF.

About this clone itself: Gene names refer to mouse genes. The sample has other DNA sequences that encode this CDR3 too. The CDR3 bases that were read are TGCACCTGCAGTGCCACAACTGGGGGAAACACCGGG. The encoded protein is CTCSATTGGNTG. The full CDR3 reads CTCSATTGGNTGQLYF. The chain is built from TRBV1 and TRBJ2-2; 8 bases align to TRBD2. The DNA ends 4 residues before the CDR3 does, and the rest of the CDR3 is filled in from the germline J gene. With 3 bases clipped from V and 1 base from J, the junction kept 4 bases outside the gene matches. This CDR3 spans 16 amino acids. The germline gives CDR1 NSQYPW, CDR2 LRSPGD (reference sequence).

This clone was counted a few times. A much larger clone lies a single base off, so this may be a read error. Gene names are mouse gene names. The read ends 4 residues shy of where the CDR3 ends; the end is completed using the germline J gene. The rearrangement joins TRBV14 to TRBJ2-1, with TRBD1 matching over 11 bases. CDR1 is SGHDT and CDR2 is FRDEAV in the germline V gene. CDR3 length: 13 residues. The J segment lost 3 bases and the V segment lost 7 bases, leaving 0 bases of the junction unmatched. The CDR3 sequence is CASGTGGYAEQFF. The CDR3 DNA, read in part, is TGTGCCAGCGGGACAGGGGGCTATGCT.

This clone turned up a few times. Mouse names are used for the genes. The CDR3 is cut off 4 residues early in the read; its end comes from the germline J gene. The chain carries TRBV13-2 and TRBJ2-7; 7 nucleotides line up with TRBD1. The V and J ends lost 4 bases and 0 bases, in that order; junction bases with no gene match: 4. The CDR3 contains 14 residues. CDR1 and CDR2 from the germline V gene are NNHNN and SYGAGS (reference sequence). This CDR3 is CASGPGTDSYEQYF. The sequenced part of the CDR3 DNA is TGTGCCAGCGGTCCCGGGACAGACTCCTAT.

As to this clone: The germline and genes are mouse ones. The read halts 4 residues ahead of the CDR3 end, with the missing end drawn from the germline J gene. This sequence joins TRBV31 and TRBJ1-2; TRBD1 aligns across 11 bases. Per the germline V gene, CDR1 is GKSSPN and CDR2 is SITVG. Trimming at V came to 0 bases and at J to 3 bases, leaving 3 bases not matched to a gene. This CDR3 is built from 15 residues. CDR3 DNA, as far as it was read: TGTGCCTGGAGTCTAGGGGACAGGGGGGACTCC. It is translated as CAWSLGDRGDS. In full, the CDR3 reads CAWSLGDRGDSDYTF.

This clone has a handful of counts. Mouse gene names apply. The CDR3 extends 4 residues past the end of the read, so its final part is completed from the germline J gene. The V call is TRBV13-1, the J call TRBJ2-1; 10 bases are a match to TRBD2. This CDR3 has 15 amino acids. Germline CDR1 reads NSHNY; CDR2 reads SYGAGN. The sequenced CDR3 bases are TGTGCCAGCAGTGATACGCTGGGGGGGCGGTCT. Protein product: CASSDTLGGRS. The entire CDR3 protein is CASSDTLGGRSEQFF.

This clone turned up a few times. The gene names here belong to mouse. Different DNA sequences within this sample yield the same CDR3. The covered CDR3 bases are TGCACCTGCAGTGCAGGGACTACCTATGCT. It encodes CTCSAGTTYA. The full CDR3 protein reads CTCSAGTTYAEQFF. The rearrangement uses TRBV1 and TRBJ2-1; possibly TRBD2 for D (5 bases). The sequence runs out 4 residues before the end of the CDR3; the remainder is reconstructed from the germline J gene. Trimming left V 1 base short and J 3 bases short, with 7 bases between. CDR3 length equals 14 residues. Per the germline V gene, CDR1 is NSQYPW and CDR2 is LRSPGD (reference sequence).

About this clone itself: Genes and germline come from the mouse. Read data end 4 residues before the CDR3 end; the end is taken from the germline J gene. The V call is TRBV13-3, the J call TRBJ2-4, with 11 bases lining up with TRBD1. Trimming removed 5 bases from V and 2 bases from J; junction bases left unmatched: 10. CDR3 size: 17 residues. Germline-derived CDR1 and CDR2 are NNHDY and SYVADS. The CDR3 DNA, read in part, is TGTGCCAGCAGCCTGGACAGGGGGCGGATTACTCAAAAC. Translation gives CASSLDRGRITQN. The full CDR3 is CASSLDRGRITQNTLYF.

This clone has only a few counts. The genes and germline here are from mouse. Read sequence stops 4 residues before the CDR3 end, and the germline J gene provides the missing end. This chain connects TRBV13-1 to TRBJ2-1; 8 bases agree with TRBD2. CDR1 is NSHNY, CDR2 SYGAGN, per germline. V lost 3 bases and J lost 1; bases outside the gene matches: 3. CDR3 size: 15 residues. Partial CDR3 DNA: TGTGCCAGCAGTGGGACTGGGACCAACTATGCT. Protein sequence: CASSGTGTNYA. In full, the CDR3 is CASSGTGTNYAEQFF.

This clone appeared a few times. Genes and germline come from the mouse. The read terminates 4 residues before the CDR3 end, so the remaining end is supplied by the germline J gene. The chain recombines TRBV5 with TRBJ2-2, with D possibly being TRBD2 (6 bases). The V end lost 0 bases, the J end lost 5 bases, and 7 bases lay between the germline ends. The CDR3 totals 14 residues. The germline CDR1 and CDR2 sequences are LGHNA and YNLKQL (reference sequence). The CDR3 sequence: CASSQELGTGQLYF. The covered CDR3 bases are TGTGCCAGCAGCCAAGAACTGGGAACCGGG.

In this sample, this clone turned up a few times. Gene names denote mouse genes. The read gets to within 4 residues of the CDR3 end, and the germline J gene fills in the rest. Other nucleotide sequences from this sample produce the same CDR3. The V gene is TRBV13-1, the J gene TRBJ2-7; 7 bases match TRBD2. This CDR3 comprises 15 residues. After removal of 0 bases from V and 1 base from J, the junction contained 4 bases not matched to a gene. Germline V gene lookup returns CDR1 NSHNY and CDR2 SYGAGN. The CDR3 bases that were read are TGTGCCAGCAGTGATGCCCCTGGGGGTTCCTAT. Its translation is CASSDAPGGSY. The CDR3 in its entirety is CASSDAPGGSYEQYF.

In its sample, this clone was seen a few times. Germline and genes here are mouse. The CDR3 goes on 4 residues after the read ends, and that part is filled in from the germline J gene. J is TRBJ2-5 and V is TRBV13-3; a possible D gene is TRBD2 (6 bases). Germline lookup yields CDR1 NNHDY and CDR2 SYVADS. The V end lost 0 bases, the J end lost 0 bases, and 11 bases lay between the germline ends. The CDR3 is 16 residues long. This CDR3 is CASSDVSGGNQDTQYF. The CDR3 DNA, read in part, is TGTGCCAGCAGTGATGTGTCGGGGGGTAACCAAGAC.

Of note for this clone: Mouse germline and gene names are used. The observed sequence ends 4 residues before the CDR3 terminus, with the missing tail filled in from the germline J gene. This sequence joins TRBV19 and TRBJ1-2; TRBD1 aligns across 8 bases. Per germline, CDR1 FNHDT and CDR2 SITEND (reference sequence). The J segment lost 4 bases and the V segment lost 1 base, leaving 6 bases of the junction unmatched. The CDR3 contains 15 residues. The CDR3 is CASSILRGRFSDYTF. The CDR3 bases that were read are TGTGCCAGCAGTATACTCAGGGGGCGCTTCTCC.

This clone has just a few counts. Genes and germline are mouse. The read terminates 4 residues before the CDR3 end, so the remaining end is supplied by the germline J gene. This same CDR3 is encoded by further DNA sequences in the sample. The chain links TRBV19 to TRBJ2-1, with D possibly being TRBD1 (6 bases). This CDR3 has 15 residues. Germline CDR1 FNHDT, CDR2 SITEND (reference sequence). V gave up 2 bases and J gave up 0 bases, with 9 bases separating them. CDR3 region: CASSMGRGNYAEQFF. The covered CDR3 bases are TGTGCCAGCAGTATGGGCAGGGGTAACTATGCT.

The sample holds a few counts of this clone. Germline and genes here are mouse. The CDR3 end is not reached by the read, which stops 4 residues before it; the germline J gene fills it in. The chain carries TRBV13-3 and TRBJ2-4; the match to TRBD2 covers 9 bases. J was trimmed by 0 bases and V by 3 bases; bases with no gene match: 2. Germline CDR1 reads NNHDY; CDR2 reads SYVADS. The CDR3 is 15 amino acids. The covered CDR3 bases are TGTGCCAGCAGTGCACTGGGGGGAAGTCAAAAC. It specifies CASSALGGSQN. The full CDR3 protein reads CASSALGGSQNTLYF.

Concerning this clone: Germline and genes here are mouse. The sequenced fragment ends 4 residues before the CDR3 boundary, so the rest is inferred from the germline J gene. The chain couples TRBV13-3 to TRBJ2-7, with a tentative D call TRBD1 (6 bases). Germline CDR1 and CDR2: NNHDY and SYVADS. The CDR3 contains 13 residues. V lost 5 bases and J 2 bases, leaving 11 bases between the germline ends. CDR3 bases read: TGTGCCAGCAGCCCCGGACAGACCTAT. The encoded protein is CASSPGQTY. The whole CDR3 is CASSPGQTYEQYF.

Points on this clone: Gene names and germline match the mouse. The read comes to an end 4 residues before the CDR3 does, leaving the germline J gene to fill in the end. This sequence joins TRBV13-1 and TRBJ2-7; D possibly corresponds to TRBD1 (6 bases). The CDR3 is 14 residues long. Germline V gene sequence: CDR1 NSHNY, CDR2 SYGAGN. The CDR3 sequence is CASSDVRGEYEQYF. The sequenced part of the CDR3 DNA is TGTGCCAGCAGTGATGTCAGGGGCGAGTAT.

This clone has just a few counts. Genes and germline are mouse. From the germline J gene comes the end of the CDR3, since the read stops 4 residues before it. This rearrangement joins TRBV1 to TRBJ1-1; 8 nucleotides line up with TRBD1. V lost 2 bases, J lost 4 bases, and 3 bases stayed unmatched. This CDR3 comprises 14 residues. CDR1 NSQYPW and CDR2 LRSPGD come from the germline V gene (reference sequence). This chain's CDR3 is CTCSARTGTTEVFF. CDR3 DNA, as far as it was read: TGCACCTGCAGTGCACGGACAGGGACCACA.